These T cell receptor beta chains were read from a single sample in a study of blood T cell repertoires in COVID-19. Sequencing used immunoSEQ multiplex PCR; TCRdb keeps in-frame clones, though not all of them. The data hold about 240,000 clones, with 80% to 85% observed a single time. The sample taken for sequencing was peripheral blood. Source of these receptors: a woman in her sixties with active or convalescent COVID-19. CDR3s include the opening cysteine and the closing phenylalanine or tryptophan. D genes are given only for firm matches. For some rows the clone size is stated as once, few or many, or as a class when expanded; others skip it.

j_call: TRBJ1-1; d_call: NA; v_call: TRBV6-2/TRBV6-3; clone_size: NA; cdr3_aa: CASSYRQGYAFF; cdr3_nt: TGTGCCAGCAGTTACCGGCAGGGCTACGCTTTCTTT
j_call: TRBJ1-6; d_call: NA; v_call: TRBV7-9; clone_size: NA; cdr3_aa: CASSLIRGSPYNSPLHF; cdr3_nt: TGTGCCAGCAGCTTAATAAGGGGCAGTCCCTATAATTCACCCCTCCACTTT
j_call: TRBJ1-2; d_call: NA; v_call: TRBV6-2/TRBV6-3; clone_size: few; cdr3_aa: CASSPGRVAYGYTF; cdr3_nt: TGTGCCAGCAGCCCGGGCAGGGTGGCCTATGGCTACACCTTC
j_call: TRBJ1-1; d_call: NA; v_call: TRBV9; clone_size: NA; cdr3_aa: CASSVVWEGTEAFF; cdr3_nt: TGTGCCAGCAGCGTAGTGTGGGAGGGAACTGAAGCTTTCTTT
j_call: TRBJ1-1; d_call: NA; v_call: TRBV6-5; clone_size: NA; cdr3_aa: CASIRTTYTEAFF; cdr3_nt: TGTGCCAGCATTAGAACGACTTACACTGAAGCTTTCTTT
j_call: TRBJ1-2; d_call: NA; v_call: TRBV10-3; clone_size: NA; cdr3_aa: CAIKGRTANGGYTF; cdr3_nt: TGTGCCATCAAGGGCAGGACAGCGAATGGTGGCTACACCTTC
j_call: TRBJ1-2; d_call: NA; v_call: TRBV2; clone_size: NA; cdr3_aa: CASKSANYGYTF; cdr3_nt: TGTGCCAGCAAGTCGGCTAACTATGGCTACACCTTC
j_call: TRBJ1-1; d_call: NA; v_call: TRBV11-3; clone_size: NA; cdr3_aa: CASSKDSQNTEAFF; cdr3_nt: TGTGCCAGCAGTAAGGACAGTCAGAACACTGAAGCTTTCTTT
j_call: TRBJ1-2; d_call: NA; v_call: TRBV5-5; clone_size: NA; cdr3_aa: CASSFSNYGYTF; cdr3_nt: TGTGCCAGCAGTTTCTCTAACTATGGCTACACCTTC
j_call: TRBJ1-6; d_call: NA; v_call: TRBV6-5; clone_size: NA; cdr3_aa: CASRLDRSPLHF; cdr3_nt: TGTGCCAGCAGACTCGACAGATCACCCCTCCACTTT
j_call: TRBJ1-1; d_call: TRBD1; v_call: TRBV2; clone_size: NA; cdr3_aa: CASNKQGAGKTNTEAFF; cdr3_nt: TGTGCCAGCAACAAACAGGGGGCGGGAAAGACGAACACTGAAGCTTTCTTT
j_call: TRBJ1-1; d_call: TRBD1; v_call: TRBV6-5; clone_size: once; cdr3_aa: CASTTGSTEAFF; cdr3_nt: TGTGCCAGCACGACAGGGAGTACTGAAGCTTTCTTT
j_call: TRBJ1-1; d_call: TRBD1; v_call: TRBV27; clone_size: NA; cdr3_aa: CASGPTGGAGTEAFF; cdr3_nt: TGTGCCAGCGGACCAACAGGGGGCGCGGGTACTGAAGCTTTCTTT
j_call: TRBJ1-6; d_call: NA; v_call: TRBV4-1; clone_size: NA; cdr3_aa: CASSQVEGRGGSPLHF; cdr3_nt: TGCGCCAGCAGCCAAGTCGAGGGGAGGGGCGGGTCACCCCTCCACTTT
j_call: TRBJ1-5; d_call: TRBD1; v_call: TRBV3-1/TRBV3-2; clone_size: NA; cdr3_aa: CASSPRTGSNQPQHF; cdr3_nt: TGTGCCAGCAGCCCCCGGACAGGCAGCAATCAGCCCCAGCATTTT
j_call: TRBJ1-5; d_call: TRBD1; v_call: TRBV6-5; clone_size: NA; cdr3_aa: CATWDRQQPQHF; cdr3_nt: TGTGCCACCTGGGACAGGCAACAGCCCCAGCATTTT
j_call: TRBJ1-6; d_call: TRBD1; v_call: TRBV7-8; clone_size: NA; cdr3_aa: CASSFRDRESNSPLHF; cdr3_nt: TGTGCCAGCAGCTTCCGGGACAGGGAAAGTAATTCACCCCTCCACTTT
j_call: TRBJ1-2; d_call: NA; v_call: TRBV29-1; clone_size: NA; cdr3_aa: CSVEIRGGYGYTF; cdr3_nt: TGCAGCGTTGAAATCCGGGGGGGCTATGGCTACACCTTC
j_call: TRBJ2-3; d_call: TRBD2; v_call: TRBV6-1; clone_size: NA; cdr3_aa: CASSEASGADTQYF; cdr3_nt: TGTGCCAGCAGTGAAGCGAGCGGGGCAGATACGCAGTATTTT
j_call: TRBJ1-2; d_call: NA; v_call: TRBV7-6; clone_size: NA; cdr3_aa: CASSPGRGGNYGYTF; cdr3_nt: TGTGCCAGCAGCCCTGGCCGGGGAGGTAACTATGGCTACACCTTC
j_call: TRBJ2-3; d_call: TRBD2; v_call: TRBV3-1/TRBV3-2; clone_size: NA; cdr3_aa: CASSLYTGGGDTQYF; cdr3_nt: TGTGCCAGCAGCCTCTACACGGGGGGAGGGGATACGCAGTATTTT
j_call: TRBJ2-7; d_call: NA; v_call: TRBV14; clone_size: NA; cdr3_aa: CASSHLQGSFGEQYF; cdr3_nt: TGTGCCAGCAGCCATTTGCAGGGGTCCTTCGGGGAGCAGTACTTC
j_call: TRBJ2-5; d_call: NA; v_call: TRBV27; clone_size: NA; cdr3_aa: CASSSLRGDETQYF; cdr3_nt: TGTGCCAGCAGTTCTCTCAGGGGGGATGAGACCCAGTACTTC
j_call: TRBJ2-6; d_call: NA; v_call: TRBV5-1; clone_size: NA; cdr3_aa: CASSLGSWASGANVLTF; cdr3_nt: TGCGCCAGCAGCTTGGGTTCCTGGGCCTCTGGGGCCAACGTCCTGACTTTC
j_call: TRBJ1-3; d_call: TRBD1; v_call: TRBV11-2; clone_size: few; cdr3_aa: CASSSHRGFSGNTIYF; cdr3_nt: TGTGCCAGCAGCTCCCACAGGGGGTTCTCTGGAAACACCATATATTTT
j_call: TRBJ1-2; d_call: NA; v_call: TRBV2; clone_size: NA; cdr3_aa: CASSDSNYGYTF; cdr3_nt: TGTGCCAGCAGCGACAGTAACTATGGCTACACCTTC
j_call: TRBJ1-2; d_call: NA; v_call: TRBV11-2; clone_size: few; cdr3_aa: CASSLVMGGYGYTF; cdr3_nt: TGTGCCAGCAGCTTAGTTATGGGGGGCTATGGCTACACCTTC
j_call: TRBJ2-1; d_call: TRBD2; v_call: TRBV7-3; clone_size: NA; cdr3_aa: CASSLYPSSSGGFYEQFF; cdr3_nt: TGTGCCAGCAGCTTATACCCCAGTTCTAGCGGGGGTTTCTATGAGCAGTTCTTC
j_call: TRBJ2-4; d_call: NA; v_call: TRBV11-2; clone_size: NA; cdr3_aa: CASRYLAKNIQYF; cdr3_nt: TGTGCCAGCAGATATCTAGCCAAAAACATTCAGTACTTC
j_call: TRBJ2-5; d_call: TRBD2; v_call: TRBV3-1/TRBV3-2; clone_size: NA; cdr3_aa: CASSQGGLAGKETQYF; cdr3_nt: TGTGCCAGCAGCCAAGGCGGACTAGCGGGGAAAGAGACCCAGTACTTC
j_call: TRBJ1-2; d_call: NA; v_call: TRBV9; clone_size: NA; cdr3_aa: CASSVVDSYGYTF; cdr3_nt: TGTGCCAGCAGCGTAGTGGACAGCTATGGCTACACCTTC
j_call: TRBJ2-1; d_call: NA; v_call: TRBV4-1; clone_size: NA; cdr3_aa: CASSQDLGGGFRSYNEQFF; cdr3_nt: TGCGCCAGCAGCCAAGATCTAGGGGGGGGGTTCCGCTCCTACAATGAGCAGTTCTTC
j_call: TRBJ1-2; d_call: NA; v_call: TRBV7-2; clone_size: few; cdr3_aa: CASSLGGFGYTF; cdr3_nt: TGTGCCAGCAGCTTGGGAGGGTTCGGCTACACCTTC
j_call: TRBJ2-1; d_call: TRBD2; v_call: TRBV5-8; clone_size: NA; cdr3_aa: CASIPLAGAYNEQFF; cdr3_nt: TGTGCCAGCATCCCCTTAGCGGGGGCCTACAATGAGCAGTTCTTC
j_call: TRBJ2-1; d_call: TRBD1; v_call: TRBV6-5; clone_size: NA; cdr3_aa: CASSSGQGVFHEQFF; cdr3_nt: TGTGCCAGCAGTTCCGGACAGGGGGTGTTTCATGAGCAGTTCTTC
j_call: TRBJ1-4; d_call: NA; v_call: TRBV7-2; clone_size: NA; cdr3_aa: CASSLRGGAEKLFF; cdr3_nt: TGTGCCAGCAGCTTGAGGGGGGGCGCAGAAAAACTGTTTTTT
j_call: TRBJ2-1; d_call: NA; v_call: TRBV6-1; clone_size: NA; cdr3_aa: CASSEPGPASTGWQPPRYYNEQFF; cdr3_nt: TGTGCCAGCAGTGAACCCGGACCCGCCTCGACAGGATGGCAACCTCCCCGATACTACAATGAGCAGTTCTTC
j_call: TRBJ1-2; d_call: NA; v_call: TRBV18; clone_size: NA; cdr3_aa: CASSPPTDKPLDF; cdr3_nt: TGTGCCAGCTCACCCCCGACAGATAAGCCCCTCGATTTC
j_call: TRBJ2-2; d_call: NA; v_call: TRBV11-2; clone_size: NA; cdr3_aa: CASSTGHTNTGELFF; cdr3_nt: TGTGCCAGCAGCACCGGACATACGAACACCGGGGAGCTGTTTTTT
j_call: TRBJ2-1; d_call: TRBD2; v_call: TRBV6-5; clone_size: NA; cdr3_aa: CASTGLAGAEDEQFF; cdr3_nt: TGTGCCAGCACCGGACTAGCGGGAGCGGAGGATGAGCAGTTCTTC
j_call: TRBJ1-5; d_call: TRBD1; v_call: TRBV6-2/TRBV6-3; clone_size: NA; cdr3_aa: CASSYRDRSRGNQPQHF; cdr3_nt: TGTGCCAGCAGTTACCGGGACAGGTCGAGGGGCAATCAGCCCCAGCATTTT